Here is one TCR beta chain with its context. This sample is drawn from a study of T cell changes during pregnancy in multiple sclerosis. Only in-frame clones appear in the TCRdb table, and some are missing; sequencing was by immunoSEQ multiplex PCR. The data show over 70,000 clones, 94% seen once. This CDR3 is 12 amino acids long. V was clipped by 7 bases and J by 11 bases; unmatched bases: 7. Germline V gene sequence: CDR1 SGHRS, CDR2 YFSETQ. This receptor was identified in a female donor with multiple sclerosis, enrolled in a pregnancy study. V usage is TRBV5-1 and J usage is TRBJ1-4, with 8 bases fitting TRBD1. Sample: peripheral blood, taken in the third trimester of pregnancy. The CDR3 bases are TGCGCCAGCCTGGACAGGGATGGCAAACTGTTTTTT. Translated, it gives CASLDRDGKLFF.